The 20 T cell receptor beta chains below come from one sample, sequenced in a study of T cells in Graves' hyperthyroidism and ophthalmopathy. Amplification yielded TCR beta CDR3 regions, with RNA transcripts as the source. An initial round of RT-PCR targeting the TCR CDR3 relied on the HTBI primer set. Each CDR3 protein is one row after TCRdb ran MiXCR on the multiplex PCR reads. The sample has about 150,000 distinct CDR3 sequences; roughly 23% are singletons. Input material: blood. The source of these receptors is a woman aged 45 to 65 with Graves' hyperthyroidism that later progressed to Graves' ophthalmopathy.

The CDR3 is CASSQERREKGEQFF. The CDR3 DNA reads TGCGCCAGCAGCCAAGAGCGCCGGGAGAAGGGTGAGCAGTTCTTC. The chain carries TRBV4-1 and TRBJ2-1; TRBD2 might be the D (6 bases). V lost 0 bases and J lost 9, with 15 bases in between. This CDR3 is 15 amino acids long. Germline V gene sequence: CDR1 MGHRA, CDR2 YSYEKL.

J is TRBJ1-1 and V is TRBV5-4; TRBD1 might be the D (5 bases). The CDR3 has 16 residues. Trimming shortened V by 4 bases and J by 0 bases, and 16 bases separated the two germline ends. Germline V CDR1 and CDR2: SGHNT, YYREEE (reference sequence). CDR3 nucleotide sequence: TGTGCCAGCAGCCTGAGCCATGGGGCGATGAACACTGAAGCTTTCTTT. This translates into CASSLSHGAMNTEAFF.

This clonotype was counted a few times. The V call is TRBV30, the J call TRBJ2-5, with 11 nucleotides matching TRBD2. This CDR3 is 15 amino acids long. Germline V gene lookup returns CDR1 GTSNPN and CDR2 SVGIG (reference sequence). With 1 base clipped from V and 4 bases from J, the junction kept 5 bases outside the gene matches. In DNA form, the CDR3 reads TGTGCCTGGAGTGCTAGCGGGAGGAAGCGAGAGACCCAGTACTTC. This gives the protein CAWSASGRKRETQYF. The whole variable domain, filled in from reference TRBV30 and TRBJ2-5, reads SQTIHQWPATLVQPVGSPLSLECTVEGTSNPNLYWYRQAAGRGLQLLFYSVGIGQISSEVPQNLSASRPQDRQFILSSKKLLLSDSGFYLCAWSASGRKRETQYFGPGTRLLVL.

This clonotype was seen only a few times. This sequence joins TRBV30 and TRBJ2-5; D tentatively reads TRBD1 or TRBD2 (5 bases each). Germline CDR1 reads GTSNPN; CDR2 reads SVGIG (reference sequence). Trimming stripped 0 bases from V and 13 bases from J, with 21 bases between. The CDR3 length is 14 residues. The CDR3 DNA reads TGTGCCTGGAGTGTAGGTCTGGGACCGGGCGGTAGGTACTTC. Amino acid sequence: CAWSVGLGPGGRYF.

This clonotype was counted a few times. The rearrangement joins TRBV27 to TRBJ1-6; no firm D call. Per the germline V gene, CDR1 is MNHEY and CDR2 is SMNVEV (reference sequence). The CDR3 consists of 14 residues. The ends were cut back, 7 bases at V and 6 bases at J, with 13 bases in the middle. CDR3 in DNA: TGTGCCAGCACCTCGGGAGGGATTAATTCACCCCTCCACTTT. Translation: CASTSGGINSPLHF.

Ten or more counts support this clonotype. The germline gene is not matched at one end of the junction; a read error may be the cause. V gene TRBV12-3 or TRBV12-4 combines with J gene TRBJ2-1; D is possibly TRBD2 (6 bases). CDR3 length equals 12 residues. CDR3 in DNA: TGCGCCAGCAGCTTGTCCGGGGGTGAGCAGTTCTTC. Residues: CASSLSGGEQFF.

The CDR3 spells CASSRVAGGPDTQYF. CDR3 sequence (DNA): TGTGCCAGTAGTAGAGTAGCGGGAGGTCCAGATACGCAGTATTTT. V is TRBV19 and J is TRBJ2-3; 10 positions agree with TRBD2. CDR3 length: 15 residues. The V segment lost 4 bases and the J segment 4 bases; nucleotides outside the gene matches: 5. CDR1 and CDR2 from the germline V gene are LNHDA and SQIVND (reference sequence).

The chain combines TRBV20-1 with TRBJ2-1; 11 bases match TRBD2. The CDR3 extends over 17 amino acids. Germline V gives CDR1 DFQATT, CDR2 SNEGSKA (reference sequence). With V trimmed by 5 bases and J by 6 bases, 15 bases remained unmatched. The CDR3 DNA follows: TGCAGTGCTGAAACTAGCGGGAGTTTCATGATAGGCAATGAGCAGTTCTTC. It translates to CSAETSGSFMIGNEQFF.

This clonotype came up many times. The CDR3 sequence: CASSDRTSGWSADTQYF. CDR3 DNA sequence: TGTGCCAGCAGTGACCGGACTAGCGGGTGGTCCGCAGATACGCAGTATTTT. The chain combines TRBV12-3 or TRBV12-4 with TRBJ2-3, with TRBD2 matching 11 bases. The CDR3 is 17 residues long. The J segment lost 4 bases and the V segment lost 5 bases, leaving 11 bases of the junction unmatched.

This clonotype showed up many times. The J gene is TRBJ2-2, the V gene TRBV20-1, with 13 bases aligning to TRBD2. V lost 6 bases to trimming and J lost 6 bases; unmatched junction nucleotides: 10. The germline gives CDR1 DFQATT, CDR2 SNEGSKA (reference sequence). This CDR3 contains 16 residues. This CDR3 reads CSAPGLAGVTAGELFF. Here the CDR3 DNA reads TGCAGTGCCCCCGGACTAGCGGGAGTCACGGCCGGGGAGCTGTTTTTT.

The table lists this clonotype with many counts. The chain carries TRBV30 and TRBJ1-6; tentatively, D is TRBD1 (5 bases). V lost 3 bases to trimming and J lost 10 bases, with 13 bases between them. This CDR3 has 13 residues. Germline lookup yields CDR1 GTSNPN and CDR2 SVGIG (reference sequence). CDR3 amino acids: CAWRVQGNSPLHF. The CDR3 DNA is TGTGCCTGGAGAGTGCAGGGAAACTCACCCCTCCACTTT.

Ten or more counts support this clonotype. This sequence joins TRBV12-3 or TRBV12-4 and TRBJ2-5; 7 nucleotides line up with TRBD2. CDR3 size: 14 residues. The junction had 7 bases not matched to a gene; V was cut back by 5 bases and J by 4 bases. CDR3 region: CASSRRGGVETQYF. The CDR3, as DNA: TGTGCCAGCAGTCGCCGGGGAGGGGTAGAGACCCAGTACTTC.

In its sample, this clonotype was seen many times. The chain employs TRBV28 and TRBJ1-1; D gene uncertain. The germline V and J ends were trimmed by 5 bases and 0 bases, with 10 bases remaining between them. The CDR3 contains 14 residues. Looked up from germline, CDR1 is MDHEN and CDR2 is SYDVKM. The CDR3 spells CASSRPPLNTEAFF. CDR3 nucleotides: TGTGCCAGCAGTCGACCTCCTTTGAACACTGAAGCTTTCTTT.

This clonotype was seen many times. CDR3 DNA: TGCAGTGCTAAAGACGCATTCTCGGGCGTGAGGCAGCCCCAGCATTTT. Encoded protein: CSAKDAFSGVRQPQHF. The chain is built from TRBV20-1 and TRBJ1-5, with D uncertain. V lost 4 bases, J lost 7 bases, and 23 bases lay in between. This CDR3 comprises 16 residues. Germline V CDR1 and CDR2: DFQATT, SNEGSKA (reference sequence).

The chain has TRBV29-1 and TRBJ2-1; 11 positions match TRBD2. With 7 bases clipped from V and 3 bases from J, the junction kept 5 bases outside the gene matches. Germline assignment: CDR1 SQVTM and CDR2 ANQGSEA. The CDR3 has 14 residues. The CDR3 protein is CSATTSGDYNEQFF. In DNA form, the CDR3 reads TGCAGCGCCACGACTAGCGGGGACTACAATGAGCAGTTCTTC.

This clonotype was counted only a few times. This sequence may be a read error, since a much larger clone differs from it by one base. The rearrangement uses TRBV3-1 and TRBJ2-3; 10 nucleotides line up with TRBD2. The V and J ends lost 7 bases and 7 bases, in that order; junction bases with no gene match: 11. The CDR3 has 15 residues. Germline CDR1 LGHDT, CDR2 YNNKEL (reference sequence). The chain's CDR3 is CASTAGTAGGNTQYF. CDR3 DNA sequence: TGTGCCAGCACCGCGGGGACAGCGGGAGGGAATACGCAGTATTTT.

This clonotype showed up just a few times. The V and J genes are TRBV10-2 and TRBJ2-4, with D possibly TRBD1 on 6 matching bases. V was shortened by 0 bases and J by 0 bases, with 15 bases between the two germline ends. Germline lookup yields CDR1 WSHSY and CDR2 SAAADI. This CDR3 contains 18 residues. CDR3 sequence: CASSESGATALAKNIQYF. The CDR3 DNA reads as TGCGCCAGCAGTGAGTCGGGGGCGACGGCATTAGCCAAAAACATTCAGTACTTC.

This clonotype has ten or more counts. For the CDR3, the DNA is TGTGCCTGGAGTAAGGCGGGGAAGAGAGGCTACACCTTC. Its translation is CAWSKAGKRGYTF. This rearrangement joins TRBV30 to TRBJ1-2, with D hard to call. The CDR3 consists of 13 residues. Germline CDR1 reads GTSNPN; CDR2 reads SVGIG (reference sequence). With 2 bases removed from V and 8 bases from J, the gap between germline ends came to 15 bases.

This clonotype showed up just once. The V call is TRBV12-3 or TRBV12-4, the J call TRBJ2-5; a weak D match, TRBD1 (6 bases). This CDR3 has 11 amino acids. Trimming pared 3 bases from V and 7 bases from J, leaving 6 bases between. CDR3 in DNA: TGTGCCAGCAGTTTGACAGGGACCCAGTACTTC. Translation gives CASSLTGTQYF.

This clonotype was detected ten times or more. This chain links TRBV7-3 with TRBJ1-1; a weak D match, TRBD1 (6 bases). This CDR3 is 16 amino acids long. V gave up 3 bases and J gave up 0 bases, with 14 bases separating them. Germline CDR1 is SGHTA and CDR2 is FQGTGA. CDR3 amino acids: CASSFTYRAMNTEAFF. The CDR3 coding sequence is TGTGCCAGCAGCTTTACATACAGGGCAATGAACACTGAAGCTTTCTTT.